This is a list of T cell receptor beta chains from one sample in a study of blood T cell repertoires in COVID-19. Generated by immunoSEQ multiplex PCR, the TCRdb table keeps only in-frame clones and is missing some. The table has approximately 130,000 clones, 70% to 90% seen once. Specimen: peripheral blood. These receptors originate from a human donor in a cohort sampled during active COVID-19. Each CDR3 is given with its conserved first and last residue. The order of the fields is clone size, V gene, J gene, D gene, CDR3 protein, CDR3 DNA. D genes are given only for firm matches. Clone size appears in some rows only: once, few, many, or a class for an expanded clone.

NA	TRBV25-1	TRBJ1-6	NA	CASGAGRNSPLHF	TGTGCCAGCGGGGCCGGGAGGAATTCACCCCTCCACTTT
NA	TRBV20-1	TRBJ1-2	TRBD1	CSATDRGQFGYTF	TGCAGTGCTACTGACAGGGGGCAGTTTGGCTACACCTTC
NA	TRBV5-4	TRBJ2-5	NA	CASSRSGGETQYF	TGTGCCAGCAGCCGGTCAGGTGGGGAGACCCAGTACTTC
NA	TRBV6-5	TRBJ2-7	NA	CASSRGYEQYF	TGTGCCAGCAGTAGGGGGTACGAGCAGTACTTC
NA	TRBV9	TRBJ1-2	NA	CASSPYHGDNYGYTF	TGTGCCAGCAGCCCCTACCATGGAGATAACTATGGCTACACCTTC
NA	TRBV7-6	TRBJ2-5	TRBD1	CASSFPTGGQETQYF	TGTGCCAGCAGCTTCCCGACAGGGGGGCAAGAGACCCAGTACTTC
NA	TRBV5-6	TRBJ1-1	NA	CASSLADTEAFF	TGTGCCAGCAGCTTGGCTGACACTGAAGCTTTCTTT
once	TRBV3-1/TRBV3-2	TRBJ1-2	TRBD1	CASSSELGQGYPTSNYGYTF	TGTGCCAGCAGCTCCGAACTCGGACAGGGGTACCCCACGTCTAACTATGGCTACACCTTC
NA	TRBV30	TRBJ2-1	NA	CAWSFNEQFF	TGTGCCTGGAGCTTCAATGAGCAGTTCTTC
NA	TRBV7-9	TRBJ2-1	NA	CASSPLQGWNEQFF	TGTGCCAGCAGCCCCCTACAGGGCTGGAATGAGCAGTTCTTC
NA	TRBV7-3	TRBJ2-2	TRBD1	CASSSTGVAAGELFF	TGTGCCAGCAGCTCTACAGGGGTGGCGGCCGGGGAGCTGTTTTTT
NA	TRBV11-2	TRBJ1-5	NA	CASSLDRLQPQHF	TGTGCCAGCAGCTTAGATCGTCTTCAGCCCCAGCATTTT
NA	TRBV5-6	TRBJ1-5	NA	CASSWGGASAGDQPQHF	TGTGCCAGCAGCTGGGGCGGAGCTTCCGCTGGGGATCAGCCCCAGCATTTT
NA	TRBV4-1	TRBJ2-1	TRBD2	CASSQDRGGGTYNEQFF	TGCGCCAGCAGCCAAGATCGTGGGGGGGGGACCTACAATGAGCAGTTCTTC
NA	TRBV3-1/TRBV3-2	TRBJ2-3	TRBD2	CASSHLAGGHQGDTQYF	TGTGCCAGCAGCCATCTAGCGGGGGGCCACCAGGGAGATACGCAGTATTTT
NA	TRBV18	TRBJ1-1	NA	CASSPQAGANTEAFF	TGTGCCAGCTCACCACAGGCAGGGGCGAACACTGAAGCTTTCTTT
NA	TRBV5-1	TRBJ2-3	TRBD1	CASVTGQGTQYF	TGCGCCAGCGTAACTGGACAGGGTACGCAGTATTTT
NA	TRBV27	TRBJ1-6	NA	CASSPTGHSGSPLHF	TGTGCCAGCAGCCCCACTGGACATAGCGGTTCACCCCTCCACTTT
NA	TRBV3-1/TRBV3-2	TRBJ2-1	TRBD1	CASSQEEGTGYNEQFF	TGTGCCAGCAGCCAAGAGGAAGGGACAGGTTACAATGAGCAGTTCTTC
NA	TRBV3-1/TRBV3-2	TRBJ2-7	TRBD2	CASSLSGGWSYEQYF	TGTGCCAGCAGCCTAAGCGGGGGCTGGTCCTACGAGCAGTACTTC
NA	TRBV7-9	TRBJ1-2	TRBD1	CASSLIGTGAYRTNYGYTF	TGTGCCAGCAGCTTAATTGGGACAGGGGCCTACCGCACTAACTATGGCTACACCTTC
NA	TRBV4-2	TRBJ2-3	TRBD2	CASSPGLAGELTDTQYF	TGTGCCAGCAGCCCCGGACTAGCGGGGGAACTTACAGATACGCAGTATTTT
NA	TRBV9	TRBJ1-1	NA	CASSRVGGDTEAFF	TGTGCCAGCAGCCGAGTTGGGGGGGACACTGAAGCTTTCTTT
NA	TRBV10-3	TRBJ2-3	TRBD1	CATSKGQGTDTQYF	TGTGCCACGTCTAAAGGACAGGGCACAGATACGCAGTATTTT
NA	TRBV10-3	TRBJ2-3	TRBD2	CAISEGSGGATDTQYF	TGTGCCATCAGTGAGGGGAGCGGGGGTGCCACAGATACGCAGTATTTT
NA	TRBV15	TRBJ2-2	TRBD1	CASAQGASTGELFF	TGTGCCAGCGCACAGGGGGCAAGCACCGGGGAGCTGTTTTTT
NA	TRBV2	TRBJ1-6	NA	CASSPSSPLHF	TGTGCCAGCAGTCCGTCTTCACCCCTCCACTTT
NA	TRBV7-9	TRBJ1-4	NA	CASSIGQGSEKLFF	TGTGCCAGCAGCATAGGACAAGGTAGTGAAAAACTGTTTTTT
NA	TRBV6-6	TRBJ2-5	NA	CASRDMTGWRETQYF	TGTGCCAGCAGAGACATGACAGGATGGCGGGAGACCCAGTACTTC
NA	TRBV10-3	TRBJ2-1	NA	CAISESRGGLSIEQFF	TGTGCCATCAGTGAGTCGAGGGGGGGGCTTAGTATTGAGCAGTTCTTC
NA	TRBV5-8	TRBJ1-4	TRBD1	CASSSAGQAIATNEKLFF	TGTGCCAGCAGCTCTGCCGGACAGGCGATAGCAACTAATGAAAAACTGTTTTTT
once	TRBV3-1/TRBV3-2	TRBJ2-3	TRBD2	CASSQVTGGSTDTQYF	TGTGCCAGCAGCCAAGTGACGGGGGGGAGCACAGATACGCAGTATTTT
NA	TRBV7-2	TRBJ2-3	TRBD2	CASSFRGGDTQYF	TGTGCCAGCAGCTTTCGGGGAGGGGATACGCAGTATTTT
NA	TRBV30	TRBJ2-7	TRBD1	CAWSHGTGAYEQYF	TGTGCCTGGAGCCACGGGACAGGGGCCTACGAGCAGTACTTC
once	TRBV18	TRBJ1-5	NA	CASSPAGASNQPQHF	TGTGCCAGCTCACCAGCGGGAGCTAGCAATCAGCCCCAGCATTTT
NA	TRBV3-1/TRBV3-2	TRBJ1-1	NA	CASSQDQQGSGAFF	TGTGCCAGCAGCCAAGATCAACAGGGCTCAGGAGCTTTCTTT
NA	TRBV30	TRBJ1-1	NA	CAWRRGGNTEAFF	TGTGCCTGGCGTAGGGGTGGTAACACTGAAGCTTTCTTT
NA	TRBV30	TRBJ1-1	NA	CAWSRPPGAEAFF	TGTGCTTGGAGCCGACCCCCCGGGGCTGAAGCTTTCTTT
NA	TRBV12-3/TRBV12-4	TRBJ1-3	NA	CASSWTVGNTIYF	TGTGCCAGCAGCTGGACAGTCGGAAACACCATATATTTT
NA	TRBV12-3/TRBV12-4	TRBJ2-7	NA	CASGDTYYEQYF	TGTGCCAGCGGTGACACTTACTACGAGCAGTACTTC
NA	TRBV11-3	TRBJ1-5	TRBD1	CASSLGGTGGNTQPQHF	TGTGCCAGCAGCTTAGGGGGGACAGGGGGCAACACTCAGCCCCAGCATTTT
NA	TRBV6-5	TRBJ2-7	NA	CASSYSALPYEQYF	TGTGCCAGCAGTTACTCGGCCCTCCCCTACGAGCAGTACTTC
NA	TRBV5-4	TRBJ1-1	NA	CASSSIGGGGSTEAFF	TGTGCCAGCAGCTCGATTGGTGGGGGGGGAAGCACTGAAGCTTTCTTT